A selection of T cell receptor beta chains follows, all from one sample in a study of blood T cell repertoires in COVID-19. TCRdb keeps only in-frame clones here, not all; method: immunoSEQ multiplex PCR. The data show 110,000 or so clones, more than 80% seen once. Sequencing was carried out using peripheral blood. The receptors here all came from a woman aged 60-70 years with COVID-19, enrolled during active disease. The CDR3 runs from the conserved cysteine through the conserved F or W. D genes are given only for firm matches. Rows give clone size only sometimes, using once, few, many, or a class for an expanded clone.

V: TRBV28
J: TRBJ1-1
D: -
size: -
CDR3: CASSHPSGKDTEAFF
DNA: TGTGCCAGCAGCCACCCGTCGGGAAAGGACACTGAAGCTTTCTTT

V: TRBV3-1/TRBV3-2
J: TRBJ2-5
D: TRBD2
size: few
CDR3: CASSLAGAPKETQYF
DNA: TGTGCCAGCAGCCTAGCGGGGGCCCCTAAAGAGACCCAGTACTTC

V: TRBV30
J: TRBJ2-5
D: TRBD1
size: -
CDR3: CAWTGGETQYF
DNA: TGTGCCTGGACAGGGGGAGAGACCCAGTACTTC

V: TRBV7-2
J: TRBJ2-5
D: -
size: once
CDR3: CASSLATGGWETQYF
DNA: TGTGCCAGCAGCTTAGCTACCGGAGGGTGGGAGACCCAGTACTTC

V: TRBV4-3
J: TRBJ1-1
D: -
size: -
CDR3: CASSQDAQGNTEAFF
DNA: TGCGCCAGCAGCCAAGATGCCCAGGGGAACACTGAAGCTTTCTTT

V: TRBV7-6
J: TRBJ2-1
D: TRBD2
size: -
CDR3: CASSPMGLAGNEQFF
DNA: TGTGCCAGCAGCCCAATGGGACTAGCGGGGAACGAGCAGTTCTTC

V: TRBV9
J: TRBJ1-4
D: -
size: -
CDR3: CASSVDHGAGGEKLFF
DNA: TGTGCCAGCAGCGTAGACCACGGCGCGGGAGGTGAAAAACTGTTTTTT

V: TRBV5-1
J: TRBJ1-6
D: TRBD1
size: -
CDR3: CASSWGTGNSPLHF
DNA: TGCGCCAGCAGCTGGGGGACAGGGAATTCACCCCTCCACTTT

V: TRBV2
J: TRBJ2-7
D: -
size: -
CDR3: CASSEEGVPSYEQYF
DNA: TGTGCCAGCAGTGAAGAGGGGGTACCCTCCTACGAGCAGTACTTC

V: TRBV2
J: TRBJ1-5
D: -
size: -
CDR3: CASSESFSNQPQHF
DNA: TGTGCCAGCAGTGAGTCTTTTAGCAATCAGCCCCAGCATTTT

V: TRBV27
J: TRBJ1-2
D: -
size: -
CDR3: CASPPGTAYGYTF
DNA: TGTGCCAGCCCCCCCGGGACTGCCTATGGCTACACCTTC

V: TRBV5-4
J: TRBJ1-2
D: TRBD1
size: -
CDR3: CASSLAWGHRGDYGYTF
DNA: TGTGCCAGCAGCTTGGCCTGGGGTCACAGGGGGGACTATGGCTACACCTTC

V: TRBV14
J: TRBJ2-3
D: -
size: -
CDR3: CASSPARFTDTQYF
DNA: TGTGCCAGCAGCCCAGCTAGATTCACAGATACGCAGTATTTT

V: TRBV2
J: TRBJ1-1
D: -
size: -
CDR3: CASSQLRVDTEAFF
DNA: TGTGCCAGCAGTCAACTCAGGGTTGACACTGAAGCTTTCTTT

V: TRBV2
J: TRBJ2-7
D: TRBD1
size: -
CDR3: CATTGGSYEQYF
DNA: TGTGCCACGACAGGGGGCTCCTACGAGCAGTACTTC

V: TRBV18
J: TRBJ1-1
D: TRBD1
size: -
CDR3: CASSPGGMNTEAFF
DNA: TGTGCCAGCTCCCCAGGGGGGATGAACACTGAAGCTTTCTTT

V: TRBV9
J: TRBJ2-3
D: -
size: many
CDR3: CASSVSFTDTQYF
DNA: TGTGCCAGCAGCGTATCTTTCACAGATACGCAGTATTTT

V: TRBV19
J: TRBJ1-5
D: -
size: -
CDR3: CASSIDLGGQRYLIKPQHF
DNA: TGTGCCAGTAGTATAGATCTAGGAGGACAGCGCTATCTAATCAAGCCCCAGCATTTT

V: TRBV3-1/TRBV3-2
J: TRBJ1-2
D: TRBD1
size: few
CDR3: CASSSQGGWGGYTF
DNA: TGTGCCAGCAGCTCGCAGGGGGGCTGGGGAGGCTACACCTTC

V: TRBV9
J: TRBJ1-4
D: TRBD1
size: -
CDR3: CASSSGWTGGFEKLFF
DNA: TGTGCCAGCAGCTCGGGGTGGACAGGGGGCTTTGAAAAACTGTTTTTT

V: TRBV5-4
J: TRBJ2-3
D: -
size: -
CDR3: CASSPPGLGTLSTQYF
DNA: TGTGCCAGCAGCCCACCGGGACTTGGCACCCTCTCTACGCAGTATTTT

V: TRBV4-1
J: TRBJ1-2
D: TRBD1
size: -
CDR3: CASSQANRGGYTF
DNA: TGCGCCAGCAGCCAAGCAAACAGGGGGGGCTACACCTTC

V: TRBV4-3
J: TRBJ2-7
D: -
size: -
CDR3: CASSQDSRVAVSYEQYF
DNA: TGCGCCAGCAGCCAAGACAGTCGGGTGGCAGTCTCCTACGAGCAGTACTTC

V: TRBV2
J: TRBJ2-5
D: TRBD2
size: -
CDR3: CASSEGTRVGAETQYF
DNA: TGTGCCAGCAGTGAAGGGACTAGGGTGGGTGCGGAGACCCAGTACTTC

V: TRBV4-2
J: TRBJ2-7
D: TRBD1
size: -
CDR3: CASSQVGTGPYEQYF
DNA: TGTGCCAGCAGCCAAGTCGGGACAGGCCCCTACGAGCAGTACTTC

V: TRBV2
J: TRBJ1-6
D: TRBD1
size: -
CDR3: CAGSPQTGVGSPLHF
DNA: TGTGCCGGATCACCGCAAACAGGGGTTGGTTCACCCCTCCACTTT

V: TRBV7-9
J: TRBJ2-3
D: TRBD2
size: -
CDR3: CASSPRDYTDTQYF
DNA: TGTGCCAGCAGCCCGCGGGACTACACAGATACGCAGTATTTT

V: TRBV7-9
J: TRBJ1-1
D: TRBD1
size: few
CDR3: CASSWPGQGRTEAFF
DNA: TGTGCCAGCAGCTGGCCGGGACAGGGAAGGACTGAAGCTTTCTTT

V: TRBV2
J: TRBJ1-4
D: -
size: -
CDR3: CASSNRDGNEKLFF
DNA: TGTGCCAGCAGCAACAGGGACGGTAATGAAAAACTGTTTTTT

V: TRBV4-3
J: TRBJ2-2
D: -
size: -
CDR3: CASSQQGTGELFF
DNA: TGCGCCAGCAGCCAGCAGGGTACCGGGGAGCTGTTTTTT

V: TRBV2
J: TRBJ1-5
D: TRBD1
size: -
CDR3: CASTDRAPNQPQHF
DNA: TGTGCCAGCACCGACAGGGCCCCCAATCAGCCCCAGCATTTT

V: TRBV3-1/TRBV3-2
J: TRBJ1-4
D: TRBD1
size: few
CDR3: CASSQDVEGTGGKLFF
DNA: TGTGCCAGCAGCCAAGACGTAGAGGGGACAGGAGGAAAACTGTTTTTT

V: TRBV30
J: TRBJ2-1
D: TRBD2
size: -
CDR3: CAWSLGRGGNEQFF
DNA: TGTGCCTGGAGTTTGGGCCGGGGGGGCAATGAGCAGTTCTTC

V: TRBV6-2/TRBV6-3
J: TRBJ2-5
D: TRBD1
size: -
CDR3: CASSYSWDRGGVQETQYF
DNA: TGTGCCAGCAGTTACTCGTGGGACAGGGGTGGGGTCCAAGAGACCCAGTACTTC

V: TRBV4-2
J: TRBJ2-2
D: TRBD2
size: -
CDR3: CASSLLAGDTGELFF
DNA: TGTGCCAGCAGCCTACTAGCGGGGGACACCGGGGAGCTGTTTTTT

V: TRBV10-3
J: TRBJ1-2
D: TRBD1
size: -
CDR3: CAITRQGYGYTF
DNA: TGTGCCATCACGAGACAGGGCTATGGCTACACCTTC

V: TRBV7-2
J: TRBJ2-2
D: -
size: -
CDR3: CASSLYANTGELFF
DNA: TGTGCCAGCAGCCTCTACGCGAACACCGGGGAGCTGTTTTTT

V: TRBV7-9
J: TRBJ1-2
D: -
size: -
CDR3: CASSLETSANYGYTF
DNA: TGTGCCAGCAGCTTAGAGACATCAGCTAACTATGGCTACACCTTC

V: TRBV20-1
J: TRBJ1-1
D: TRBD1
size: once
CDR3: CSASGQQGVAEAFF
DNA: TGCAGTGCTAGTGGTCAACAGGGGGTAGCTGAAGCTTTCTTT

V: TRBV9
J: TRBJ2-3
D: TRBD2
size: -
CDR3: CASSAPLGLAGGPHASTDTQYF
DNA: TGTGCCAGCAGTGCCCCCCTCGGACTAGCGGGGGGCCCGCACGCTAGCACAGATACGCAGTATTTT

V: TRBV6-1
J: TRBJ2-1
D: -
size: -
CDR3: CASSEERRGWDNEQFF
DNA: TGTGCCAGCAGTGAAGAAAGGAGGGGTTGGGACAATGAGCAGTTCTTC

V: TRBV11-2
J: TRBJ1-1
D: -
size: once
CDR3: CASSLERGAGTEAFF
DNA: TGTGCCAGCAGCTTAGAACGGGGAGCAGGCACTGAAGCTTTCTTT

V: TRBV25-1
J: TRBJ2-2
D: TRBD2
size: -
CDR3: CASSDPAGGSGELFF
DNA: TGTGCCAGCAGTGATCCAGCGGGGGGGTCAGGGGAGCTGTTTTTT

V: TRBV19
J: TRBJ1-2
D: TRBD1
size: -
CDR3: CASRIQGHYGYTF
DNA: TGTGCCAGTAGGATACAGGGGCACTATGGCTACACCTTC

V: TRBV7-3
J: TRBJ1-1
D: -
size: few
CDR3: CASSSTGFRVNTEAFF
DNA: TGTGCCAGCAGCTCCACAGGGTTTCGCGTGAACACTGAAGCTTTCTTT

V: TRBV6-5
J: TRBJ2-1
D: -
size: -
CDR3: CASSYFDEQFF
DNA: TGTGCCAGCAGTTACTTCGATGAGCAGTTCTTC

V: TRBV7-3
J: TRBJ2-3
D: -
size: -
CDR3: CASSSQGTDTQYF
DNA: TGTGCCAGCAGCTCCCAGGGGACAGATACGCAGTATTTT

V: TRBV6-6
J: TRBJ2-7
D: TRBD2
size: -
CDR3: CASSGLPGLAVNEQYF
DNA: TGTGCCAGCAGTGGGCTTCCGGGACTAGCGGTCAACGAGCAGTACTTC

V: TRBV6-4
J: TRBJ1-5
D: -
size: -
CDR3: CASTLAGNQPQHF
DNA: TGTGCCAGCACCCTCGCAGGCAATCAGCCCCAGCATTTT

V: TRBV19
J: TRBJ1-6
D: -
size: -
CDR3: CASRVEASSYNSPLHF
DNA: TGTGCTAGTAGGGTGGAAGCGAGCTCCTATAATTCACCCCTCCACTTT

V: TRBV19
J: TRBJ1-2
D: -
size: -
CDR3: CASSIAQGNYGYTF
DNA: TGTGCCAGTAGTATAGCGCAGGGGAACTATGGCTACACCTTC